The clone carrying this T cell receptor (beta chain) was seen only once. The antigen is unknown. The record originates from a study of T cell responses to AZD1222 COVID-19 vaccine. Study outcomes and limitations: The CD4 TCRs associated with vaccination extended across spike and predominated at 160-218 and 743-854. Reports indicate that nearly half of spike-specific TCRs are directed at unmutated variant regions.

The germline CDR1 and CDR2 sequences are SGHRS and YFSETQ. The CDR3 has 20 residues. Losses at the gene ends were 4 bases for V and 1 base for J; bases not matched to a gene: 15. Here immunoSEQ multiplex PCR was the method, and the copy in TCRdb shows in-frame clones only, minus some. The sample comprises 150,000 to 200,000 clones, about nine tenths of which are singletons, and roughly 6% rests with the top ten. The rearrangement joins TRBV5-1 to TRBJ2-3, with 13 nucleotides matching TRBD2. Sample: peripheral blood, taken on day 0 of AZD1222 vaccination. The TCR was taken from an adult in good health. The CDR3 nucleotides are TGCGCCAGCAGCAGTAGGCGACTAGCGGGGGGAAGGTCTGGCACAGATACGCAGTATTTT. Translation: CASSSRRLAGGRSGTDTQYF.